This T cell receptor (beta chain) appears in the sequencing data of a study of T cells of healthy individuals. Germline loops: CDR1 SGHAT, CDR2 FQNNGV. This CDR3 comprises 16 residues. V dropped 2 bases and J dropped 6; count of bases not matched to a gene: 5. TCRdb reanalysed the 5' RACE reads using MiXCR and keeps one entry per CDR3 protein. The sample contains around 83,000 distinct CDR3 sequences, about 5% of which appear only once. This TCR derives from a female donor in good health. This chain connects TRBV11-2 to TRBJ2-1, with 12 bases aligning to TRBD2. The CDR3 nucleotides read TGTGCCAGCAGCTTATCCGGACTAGCGGGATCCAATGAGCAGTTCTTC. As protein: CASSLSGLAGSNEQFF.